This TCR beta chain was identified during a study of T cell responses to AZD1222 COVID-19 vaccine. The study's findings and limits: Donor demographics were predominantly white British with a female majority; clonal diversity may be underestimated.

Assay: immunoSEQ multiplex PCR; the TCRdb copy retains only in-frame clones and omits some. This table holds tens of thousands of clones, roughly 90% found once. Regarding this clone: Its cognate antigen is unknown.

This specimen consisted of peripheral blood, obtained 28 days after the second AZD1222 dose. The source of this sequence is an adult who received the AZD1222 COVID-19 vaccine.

CDR3 amino acids: CATSREWTSGSDTQYF. The CDR3 DNA is TGTGCCACCAGCAGAGAGTGGACTAGCGGGAGTGATACGCAGTATTTT. J is TRBJ2-3 and V is TRBV15; 13 nucleotides line up with TRBD2. Trimming removed 0 bases from V and 6 bases from J; junction bases left unmatched: 3. The CDR3 has 16 residues. CDR1 LNHNV and CDR2 YYDKDF come from the germline V gene (reference sequence).